A selection of T cell receptor beta chains follows, all from one sample in a study of blood T cell repertoires in COVID-19. This table comes from immunoSEQ multiplex PCR, and its TCRdb copy is limited to in-frame clones, with some not included. Here the sample spans approximately 63,000 clones, under 85% being singletons. Source material: peripheral blood. All receptors come from a woman between 70 and 85 years old with acute or convalescent COVID-19. Each CDR3 is given without its conserved first and last residue. Each record gives: CDR3 protein, J gene, V gene.

CDR3: ASSDYNTGELF
J: TRBJ2-2
V: TRBV5-1

CDR3: ASSQVSGGTQY
J: TRBJ2-5
V: TRBV3-1/TRBV3-2

CDR3: ASSLGRVGGETQY
J: TRBJ2-5
V: TRBV7-6

CDR3: ASSQRQGRFSREETQY
J: TRBJ2-5
V: TRBV4-1

CDR3: ASSKKGLASNEQF
J: TRBJ2-1
V: TRBV21-1

CDR3: ASSWGTGGYT
J: TRBJ1-2
V: TRBV5-4

CDR3: ASSLESSGAQETQY
J: TRBJ2-5
V: TRBV11-2

CDR3: ASSPTGDRGPEKLF
J: TRBJ1-4
V: TRBV5-1

CDR3: ASSSKVLQGAGEQY
J: TRBJ2-7
V: TRBV11-1

CDR3: AWRGQGVGGYT
J: TRBJ1-2
V: TRBV30

CDR3: ASSLLDQEKLF
J: TRBJ1-4
V: TRBV4-1

CDR3: ASSDRVGKPQH
J: TRBJ1-5
V: TRBV7-9

CDR3: ASSPGLAGDAMDEQY
J: TRBJ2-7
V: TRBV7-6

CDR3: ASSPGAEAYGYT
J: TRBJ1-2
V: TRBV11-3

CDR3: ASSKPGGSKTEAF
J: TRBJ1-1
V: TRBV28

CDR3: SVGIGGDTQY
J: TRBJ2-3
V: TRBV29-1

CDR3: ASSLLNSPLH
J: TRBJ1-6
V: TRBV9

CDR3: ASSSMMGGDAF
J: TRBJ1-1
V: TRBV5-8

CDR3: ASSNQDRVHTEAF
J: TRBJ1-1
V: TRBV21-1

CDR3: ASSPVPTSTDTQY
J: TRBJ2-3
V: TRBV18

CDR3: ASSHLPGQGTSANEKLF
J: TRBJ1-4
V: TRBV4-1

CDR3: ASSDWGVYRNEQF
J: TRBJ2-1
V: TRBV25-1